There are many counts of the clone carrying this TCR beta chain. As part of sample collection, lesional scalp punch biopsies and peripheral blood were taken from alopecia areata patients. This sample is drawn from a study of CD8+ T cells in alopecia areata. About the study: Treated patients were dosed with oral tofacitinib, taking 5 to 10 mg twice daily.

RNA, once extracted, was reverse transcribed into cDNA for use as the sequencing template. Data came from immunoSEQ multiplex PCR; TCRdb stores just in-frame clones and leaves some out. The table lists fewer than 250,000 clones, 50% to 60% of them singletons, with less than 0.6% in the top ten. CDR1 is SGHTA and CDR2 is FQGNSA in the germline V gene. The germline V and J ends were trimmed by 5 bases and 0 bases, with 12 bases remaining between them. This CDR3 has 15 amino acids. Sequenced here: CD4+ T cells sorted from blood, sampled at week 0. This receptor was taken from a human donor with alopecia areata. This chain joins TRBV7-2 and TRBJ2-3; tentatively, D is TRBD2 (5 bases). The CDR3 DNA sequence: TGTGCCAGCAGCGCCGACTACCTGAGCACAGATACGCAGTATTTT. Amino acids: CASSADYLSTDTQYF.